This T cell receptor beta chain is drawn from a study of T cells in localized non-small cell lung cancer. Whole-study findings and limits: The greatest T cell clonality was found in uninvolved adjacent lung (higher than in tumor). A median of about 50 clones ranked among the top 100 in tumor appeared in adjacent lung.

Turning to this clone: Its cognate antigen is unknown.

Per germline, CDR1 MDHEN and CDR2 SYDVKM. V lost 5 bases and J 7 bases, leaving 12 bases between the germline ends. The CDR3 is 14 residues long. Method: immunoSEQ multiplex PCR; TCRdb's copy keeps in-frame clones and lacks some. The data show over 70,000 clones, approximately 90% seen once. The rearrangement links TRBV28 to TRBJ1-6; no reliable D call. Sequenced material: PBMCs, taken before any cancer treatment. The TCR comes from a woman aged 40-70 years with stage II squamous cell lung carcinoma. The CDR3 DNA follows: TGTGCCAGCAGTGCTGTGAGAGGGAATTCACCCCTCCACTTT. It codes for CASSAVRGNSPLHF.